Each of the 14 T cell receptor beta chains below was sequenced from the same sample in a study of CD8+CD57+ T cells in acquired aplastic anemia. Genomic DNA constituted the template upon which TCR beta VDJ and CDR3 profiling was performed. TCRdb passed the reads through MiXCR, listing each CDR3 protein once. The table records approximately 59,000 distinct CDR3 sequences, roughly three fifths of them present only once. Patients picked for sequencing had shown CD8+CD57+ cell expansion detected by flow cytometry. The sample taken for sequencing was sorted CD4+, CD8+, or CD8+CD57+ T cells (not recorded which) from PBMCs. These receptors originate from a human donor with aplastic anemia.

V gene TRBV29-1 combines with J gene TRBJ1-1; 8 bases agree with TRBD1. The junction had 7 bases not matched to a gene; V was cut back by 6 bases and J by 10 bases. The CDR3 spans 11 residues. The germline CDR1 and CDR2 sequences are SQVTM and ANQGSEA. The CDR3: CSVVQGDGAFF. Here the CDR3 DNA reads TGCAGCGTCGTACAGGGGGATGGAGCTTTCTTT.

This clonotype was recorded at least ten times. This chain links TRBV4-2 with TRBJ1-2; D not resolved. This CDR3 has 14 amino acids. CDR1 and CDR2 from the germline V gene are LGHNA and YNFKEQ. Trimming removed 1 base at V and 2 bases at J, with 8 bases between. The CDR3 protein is CASSQGVINYGYTF. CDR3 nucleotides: TGTGCCAGCAGCCAAGGGGTCATAAACTATGGCTACACCTTC.

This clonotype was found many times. CDR3 residues: CASTTAPGGGTEAFF. As DNA, the CDR3 is TGTGCCAGCACCACAGCCCCAGGAGGGGGTACTGAAGCTTTCTTT. The J gene is TRBJ1-1, the V gene TRBV6-1; tentative D call: TRBD1 (6 bases). Trimming took off 7 bases at V and 5 bases at J, with 20 bases between the two ends. CDR1 is MNHNS and CDR2 is SASEGT in the germline V gene. This CDR3 has 15 amino acids.

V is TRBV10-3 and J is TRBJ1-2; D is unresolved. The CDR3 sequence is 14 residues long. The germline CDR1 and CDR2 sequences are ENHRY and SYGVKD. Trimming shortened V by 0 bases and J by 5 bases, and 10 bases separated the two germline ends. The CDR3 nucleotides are TGTGCCATCAGTGAGTCCAACAGAAATTATGGCTACACCTTC. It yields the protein CAISESNRNYGYTF.

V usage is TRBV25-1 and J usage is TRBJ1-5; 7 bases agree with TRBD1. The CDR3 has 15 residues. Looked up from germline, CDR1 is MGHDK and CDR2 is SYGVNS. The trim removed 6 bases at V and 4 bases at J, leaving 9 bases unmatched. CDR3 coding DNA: TGTGCCAGCAGCCGCACACAGGGGCCAAATCAGCCCCAGCATTTT. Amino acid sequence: CASSRTQGPNQPQHF.

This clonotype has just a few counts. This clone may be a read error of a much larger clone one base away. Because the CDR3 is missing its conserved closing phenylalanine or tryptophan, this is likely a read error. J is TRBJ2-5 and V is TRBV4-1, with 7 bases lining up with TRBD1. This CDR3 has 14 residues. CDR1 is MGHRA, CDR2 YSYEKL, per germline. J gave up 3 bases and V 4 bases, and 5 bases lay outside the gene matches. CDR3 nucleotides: TGCGCCAGCAGCCTCCGGGACAGCGAAGAGACCCAGTACCTC. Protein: CASSLRDSEETQYL.

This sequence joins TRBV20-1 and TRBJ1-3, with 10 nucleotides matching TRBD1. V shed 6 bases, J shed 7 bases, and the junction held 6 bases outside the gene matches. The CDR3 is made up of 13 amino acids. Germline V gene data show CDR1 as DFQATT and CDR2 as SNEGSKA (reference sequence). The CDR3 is CSAPGQGRNTIYF. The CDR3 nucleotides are TGCAGTGCGCCGGGACAGGGGAGGAACACCATATATTTT.

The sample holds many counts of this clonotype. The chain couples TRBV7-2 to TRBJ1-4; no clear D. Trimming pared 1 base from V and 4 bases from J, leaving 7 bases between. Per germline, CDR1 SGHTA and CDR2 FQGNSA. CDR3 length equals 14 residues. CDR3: CASSLDWLNEKLFF. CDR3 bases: TGTGCCAGCAGCTTAGACTGGCTTAATGAAAAACTGTTTTTT.

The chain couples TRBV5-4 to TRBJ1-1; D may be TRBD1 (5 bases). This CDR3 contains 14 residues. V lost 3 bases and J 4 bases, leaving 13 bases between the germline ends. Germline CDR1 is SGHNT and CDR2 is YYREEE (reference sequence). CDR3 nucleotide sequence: TGTGCCAGCAGCTATGGGGGGAGTAGCACTGAAGCTTTCTTT. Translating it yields CASSYGGSSTEAFF.

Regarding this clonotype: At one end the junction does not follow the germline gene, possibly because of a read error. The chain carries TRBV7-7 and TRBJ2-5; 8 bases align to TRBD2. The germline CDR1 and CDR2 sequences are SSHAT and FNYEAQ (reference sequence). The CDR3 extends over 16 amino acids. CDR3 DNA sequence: TGTGCTAGCAGCTTAGCGTTCGGGGGGGCACAAGAGACCCAGTACTTC. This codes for CASSLAFGGAQETQYF.

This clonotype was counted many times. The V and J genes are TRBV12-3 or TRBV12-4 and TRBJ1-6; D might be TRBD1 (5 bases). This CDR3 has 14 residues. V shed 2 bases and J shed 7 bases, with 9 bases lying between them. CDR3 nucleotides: TGTGCCAGCAGTTTAACGGGGCGAAATTCACCCCTCCACTTT. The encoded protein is CASSLTGRNSPLHF.

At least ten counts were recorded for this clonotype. This chain's CDR3 is CASSPEIFGGELFF. The CDR3 DNA sequence: TGTGCCAGCAGTCCGGAGATCTTCGGGGGGGAGCTGTTTTTT. The chain links TRBV12-3 or TRBV12-4 to TRBJ2-2; no firm D call. Between the trimmed V and J ends, which lost 5 bases and 8 bases, there was a span of 15 bases. The CDR3 is 14 amino acids.

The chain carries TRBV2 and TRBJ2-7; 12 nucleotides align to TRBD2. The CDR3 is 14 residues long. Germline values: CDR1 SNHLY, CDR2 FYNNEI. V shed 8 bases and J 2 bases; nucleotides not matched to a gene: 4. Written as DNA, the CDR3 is TGTGCCAGCCAAACTAGCGGGGGGACCTACGAGCAGTACTTC. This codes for CASQTSGGTYEQYF.

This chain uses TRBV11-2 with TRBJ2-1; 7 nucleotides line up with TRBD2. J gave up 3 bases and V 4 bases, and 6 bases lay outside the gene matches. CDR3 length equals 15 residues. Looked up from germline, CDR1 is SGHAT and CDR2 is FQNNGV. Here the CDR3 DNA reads TGTGCCAGCAGCTCCACACCGGGGGGCTACAATGAGCAGTTCTTC. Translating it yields CASSSTPGGYNEQFF.